A selection of T cell receptor beta chains follows, all from one sample in a study of identical twins. Each CDR3 protein is one row after TCRdb ran MiXCR on the 5' RACE reads. The profile shows a few hundred thousand distinct CDR3 sequences, around 8.8% of them singletons. The sample also formed part of further work on yellow fever vaccine responses in identical twins.

The sample consisted of memory (CD45RO+) T cells sorted from blood. These receptors came from a woman between 18 and 30 years old in good health. Each CDR3 is given with its conserved first and last residue. The D gene is left open where the match is weak.

CDR3	J	V	D
CASSLRDSLTGELFF	TRBJ2-2	TRBV7-9	TRBD1
CSASRGGRTNIQYF	TRBJ2-4	TRBV20-1	TRBD2
CASRTSGDYGELFF	TRBJ2-2	TRBV19	TRBD2
CSARWGSWETQYF	TRBJ2-5	TRBV20-1	NA
CASSQPGQGRDEQFF	TRBJ2-1	TRBV4-2	TRBD1
CSAPGLLLSGANILTF	TRBJ2-6	TRBV20-1	NA
CASSLLGGGQPQHF	TRBJ1-5	TRBV28	NA
CASSWFTEAFF	TRBJ1-1	TRBV12-3/TRBV12-4	NA
CASSDSHRGNSPLHF	TRBJ1-6	TRBV5-6	TRBD1
CASSGSGGSNTEAFF	TRBJ1-1	TRBV7-9	TRBD1
CASSQDGLAVEQFF	TRBJ2-1	TRBV14	TRBD2
CASSQGGAANTQYF	TRBJ2-3	TRBV3-1	NA
CASSILPVMNTEAFF	TRBJ1-1	TRBV19	NA
CASSLREGNTEAFF	TRBJ1-1	TRBV12-3/TRBV12-4	NA
CATSRDAPDSYGYTF	TRBJ1-2	TRBV15	NA
CASSLTVLPYEQYF	TRBJ2-7	TRBV12-3/TRBV12-4	NA